The clone carrying this T cell receptor (beta chain) showed up just a few times. Looked up from germline, CDR1 is DFQATT and CDR2 is SNEGSKA (reference sequence). The CDR3 covers 14 residues. Trimming pared 1 base from V and 0 bases from J, leaving 9 bases between. TCRdb used MiXCR to reprocess the reads, holding one entry per CDR3 protein. The table lists about 100,000 distinct CDR3 sequences, 20% to 25% of them singletons. The record originates from a study of T cell repertoires in cytomegalovirus infection. Study summary: Through public TCR beta signatures, both CMV infection and matching HLA type were indicated.

The V call is TRBV20-1, the J call TRBJ1-1; no firm D call. The sample comprised CD8+ T cells from PBMCs. This TCR came from a human donor in good health (CMV status not recorded). Some clones in this sample may be carry-over from other donors' samples. The CDR3 protein is CSARAVGLNTEAFF. The CDR3 DNA is TGCAGTGCTAGAGCTGTTGGGTTGAACACTGAAGCTTTCTTT.